This T cell receptor (beta chain) was documented in a study of Ad26.COV2.S vaccination and SARS-CoV-2 variants. Study-level information: Intramuscular Ad26.COV2.S doses were given once or twice, 56 days apart. Study results and caveats: Substantial breadth in spike-specific CD8+ and CD4+ T cell responses was reportedly seen after vaccination. Vaccinated individuals (as opposed to placebo recipients) had higher spike-specific TCR breadth.

Noted treatment: roughly 20 received Ad26.COV2.S at low or high dose, single or two shots; 5 received placebo; per-sample allocation not given. The investigators took samples on day 63 after the first vaccine or placebo injection. Profiling relied on immunoSEQ multiplex PCR, and the TCRdb table lists in-frame clones only, not all of them. The sample lists roughly 420,000 clones; 75% to 90% were seen once. This clone appeared a single time. Its antigen remains unidentified. The CDR3 is 17 residues long. CDR1 and CDR2 from the germline V gene are SGHTA and FQGNSA. V dropped 2 bases and J dropped 4 bases, with 19 bases sitting between them.

The chain joins TRBV7-2 to TRBJ2-3; D remains unclear. The material sequenced was peripheral blood, taken in a trial of Ad26.COV2.S vaccine versus placebo. The clonotype comes from a person between 18 and 65 years old who received the Ad26.COV2.S COVID-19 vaccine or a placebo. CDR3 nucleotides: TGTGCCAGCAGCTTACGACGCCAGGCCGGTGTGGCAGATACGCAGTATTTT. It translates to CASSLRRQAGVADTQYF.